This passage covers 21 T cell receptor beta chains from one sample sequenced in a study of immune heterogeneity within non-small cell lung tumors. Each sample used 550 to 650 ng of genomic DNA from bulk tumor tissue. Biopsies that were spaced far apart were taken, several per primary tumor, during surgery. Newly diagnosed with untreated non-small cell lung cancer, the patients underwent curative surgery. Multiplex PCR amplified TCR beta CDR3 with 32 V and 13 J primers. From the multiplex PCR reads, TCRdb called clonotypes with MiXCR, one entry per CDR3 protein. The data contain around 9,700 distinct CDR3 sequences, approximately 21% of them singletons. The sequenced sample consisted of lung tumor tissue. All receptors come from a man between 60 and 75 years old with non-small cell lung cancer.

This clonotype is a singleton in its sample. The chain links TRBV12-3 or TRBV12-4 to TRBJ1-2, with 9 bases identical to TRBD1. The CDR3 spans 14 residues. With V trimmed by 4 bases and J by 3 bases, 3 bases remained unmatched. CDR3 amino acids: CASSSRTGDYGYTF. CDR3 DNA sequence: TGTGCCAGCAGTTCCCGGACAGGGGACTATGGCTACACCTTC.

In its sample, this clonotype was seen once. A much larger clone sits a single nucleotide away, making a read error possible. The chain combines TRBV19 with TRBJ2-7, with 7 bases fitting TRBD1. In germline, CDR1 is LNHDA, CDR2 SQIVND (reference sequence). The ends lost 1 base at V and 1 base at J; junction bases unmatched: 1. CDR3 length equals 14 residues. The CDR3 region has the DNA TGTGCCAGTAGTATAGCAGGGGGATCCTACGAGCAGTACTTC. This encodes CASSIAGGSYEQYF.

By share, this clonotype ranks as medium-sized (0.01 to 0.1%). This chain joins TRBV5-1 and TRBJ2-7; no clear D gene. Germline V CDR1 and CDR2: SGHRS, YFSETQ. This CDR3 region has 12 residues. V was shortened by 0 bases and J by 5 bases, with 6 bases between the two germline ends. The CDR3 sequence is CASSLGVDEQYF. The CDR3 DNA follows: TGCGCCAGCAGCTTGGGGGTCGACGAGCAGTACTTC. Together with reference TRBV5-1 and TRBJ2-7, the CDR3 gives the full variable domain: KAGVTQTPRYLIKTRGQQVTLSCSPISGHRSVSWYQQTPGQGLQFLFEYFSETQRNKGNFPGRFSGRQFSNSRSEMNVSTLELGDSALYLCASSLGVDEQYFGPGTRLTVT.

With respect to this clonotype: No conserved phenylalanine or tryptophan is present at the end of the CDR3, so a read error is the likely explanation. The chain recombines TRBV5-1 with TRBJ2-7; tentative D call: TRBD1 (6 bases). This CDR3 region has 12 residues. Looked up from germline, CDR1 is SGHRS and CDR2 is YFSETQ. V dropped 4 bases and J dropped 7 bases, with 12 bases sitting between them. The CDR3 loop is CASSRDMGEQYS. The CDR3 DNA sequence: TGCGCCAGCAGCCGGGACATGGGGGAGCAGTACTCC.

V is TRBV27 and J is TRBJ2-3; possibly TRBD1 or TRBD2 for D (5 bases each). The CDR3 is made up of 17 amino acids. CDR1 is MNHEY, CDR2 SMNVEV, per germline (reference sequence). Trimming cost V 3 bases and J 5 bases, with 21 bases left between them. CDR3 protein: CASSFQFWDDVVDTQYF. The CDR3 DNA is TGTGCCAGCAGTTTTCAGTTTTGGGACGATGTGGTAGATACGCAGTATTTT.

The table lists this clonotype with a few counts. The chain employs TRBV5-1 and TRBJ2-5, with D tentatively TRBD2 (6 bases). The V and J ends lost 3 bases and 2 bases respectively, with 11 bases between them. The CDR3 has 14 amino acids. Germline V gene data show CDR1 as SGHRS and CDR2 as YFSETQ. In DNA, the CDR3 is TGCGCCAGCAGCTGGACTACACCGCAAGAGACCCAGTACTTC. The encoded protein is CASSWTTPQETQYF.

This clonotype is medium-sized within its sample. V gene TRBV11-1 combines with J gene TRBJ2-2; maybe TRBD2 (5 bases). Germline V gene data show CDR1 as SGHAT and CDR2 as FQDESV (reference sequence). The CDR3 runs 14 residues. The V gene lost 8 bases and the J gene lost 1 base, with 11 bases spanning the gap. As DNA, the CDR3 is TGTGCCAGCCGAGGGCTATTGAACACCGGGGAGCTGTTTTTT. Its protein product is CASRGLLNTGELFF.

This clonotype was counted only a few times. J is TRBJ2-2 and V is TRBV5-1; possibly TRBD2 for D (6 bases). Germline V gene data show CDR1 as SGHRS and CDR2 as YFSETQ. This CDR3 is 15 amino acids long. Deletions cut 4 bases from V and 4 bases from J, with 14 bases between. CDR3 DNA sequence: TGCGCCAGCAGCACCCAGTGGCGGGGCACCGGGGAGCTGTTTTTT. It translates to CASSTQWRGTGELFF. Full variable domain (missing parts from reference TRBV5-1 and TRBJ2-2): KAGVTQTPRYLIKTRGQQVTLSCSPISGHRSVSWYQQTPGQGLQFLFEYFSETQRNKGNFPGRFSGRQFSNSRSEMNVSTLELGDSALYLCASSTQWRGTGELFFGEGSRLTVL.

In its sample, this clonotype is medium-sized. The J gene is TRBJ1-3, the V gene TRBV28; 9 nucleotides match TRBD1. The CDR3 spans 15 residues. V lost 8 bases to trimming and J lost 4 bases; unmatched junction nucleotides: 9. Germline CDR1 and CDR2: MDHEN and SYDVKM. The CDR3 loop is CASWETGGLGNTIYF. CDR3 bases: TGTGCCAGCTGGGAGACAGGGGGGCTAGGAAACACCATATATTTT.

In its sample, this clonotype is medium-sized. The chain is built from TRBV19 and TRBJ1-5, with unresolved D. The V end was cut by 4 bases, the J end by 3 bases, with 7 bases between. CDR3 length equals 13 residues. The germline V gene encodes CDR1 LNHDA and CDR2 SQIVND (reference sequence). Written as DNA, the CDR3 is TGTGCCAGTAGTACAGCTCACAATCAGCCCCAGCATTTT. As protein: CASSTAHNQPQHF.

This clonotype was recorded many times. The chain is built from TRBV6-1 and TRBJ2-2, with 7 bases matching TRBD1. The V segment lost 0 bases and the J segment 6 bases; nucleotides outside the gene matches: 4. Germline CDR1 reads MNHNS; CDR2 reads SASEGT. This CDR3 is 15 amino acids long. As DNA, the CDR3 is TGTGCCAGCAGTGAAGCGAAAGGGGGCTCCGGGGAGCTGTTTTTT. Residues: CASSEAKGGSGELFF.

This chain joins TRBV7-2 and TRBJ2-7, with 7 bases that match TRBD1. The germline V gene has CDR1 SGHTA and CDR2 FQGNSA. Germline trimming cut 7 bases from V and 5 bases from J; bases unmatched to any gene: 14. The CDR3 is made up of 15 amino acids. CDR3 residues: CASTTSVQGPHEQYF. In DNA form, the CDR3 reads TGTGCCAGCACGACTTCGGTACAGGGGCCGCACGAGCAGTACTTC.

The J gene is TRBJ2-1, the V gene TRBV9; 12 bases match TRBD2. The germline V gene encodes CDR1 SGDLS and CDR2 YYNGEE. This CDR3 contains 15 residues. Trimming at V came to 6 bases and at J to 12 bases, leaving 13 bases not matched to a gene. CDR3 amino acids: CASIPSGRDRGGQFF. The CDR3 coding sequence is TGTGCCAGCATTCCTAGCGGGAGGGACCGGGGTGGGCAGTTCTTC.

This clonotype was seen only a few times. CDR3 protein: CASSLGGRVAGNTIYF. Here the CDR3 DNA reads TGTGCCAGCAGCTTGGGTGGCAGGGTCGCTGGAAACACCATATATTTT. V is TRBV11-3 and J is TRBJ1-3; maybe TRBD1 (5 bases). The CDR3 consists of 16 residues. Germline V gene data show CDR1 as SGHNT and CDR2 as YENEEA. Deletions cut 3 bases from V and 2 bases from J, with 14 bases between.

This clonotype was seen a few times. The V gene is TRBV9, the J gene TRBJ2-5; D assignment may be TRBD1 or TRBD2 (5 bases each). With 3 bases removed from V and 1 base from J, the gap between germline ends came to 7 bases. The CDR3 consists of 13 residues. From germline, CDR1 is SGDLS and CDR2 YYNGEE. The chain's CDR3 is CASSGDPQETQYF. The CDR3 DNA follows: TGTGCCAGCAGCGGGGACCCCCAAGAGACCCAGTACTTC.

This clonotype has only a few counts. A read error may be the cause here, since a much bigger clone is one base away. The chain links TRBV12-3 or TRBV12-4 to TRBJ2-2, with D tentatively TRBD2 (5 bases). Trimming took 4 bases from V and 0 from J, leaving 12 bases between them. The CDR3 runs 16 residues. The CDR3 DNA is TGTGCCAGCAGTTCTAGAGCGGCAACGAACACCGGGGAGCTGTTTTTT. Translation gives CASSSRAATNTGELFF.

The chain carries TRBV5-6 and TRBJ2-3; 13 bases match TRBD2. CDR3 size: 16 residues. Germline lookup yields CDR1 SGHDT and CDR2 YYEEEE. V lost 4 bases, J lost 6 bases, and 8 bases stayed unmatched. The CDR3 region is CASSPLGTSGIDTQYF. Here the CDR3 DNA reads TGTGCCAGCAGCCCGCTCGGGACTAGCGGGATTGATACGCAGTATTTT. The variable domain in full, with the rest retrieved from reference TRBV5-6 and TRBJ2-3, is DAGVTQSPTHLIKTRGQQVTLRCSPKSGHDTVSWYQQALGQGPQFIFQYYEEEERQRGNFPDRFSGHQFPNYSSELNVNALLLGDSALYLCASSPLGTSGIDTQYFGPGTRLTVL.

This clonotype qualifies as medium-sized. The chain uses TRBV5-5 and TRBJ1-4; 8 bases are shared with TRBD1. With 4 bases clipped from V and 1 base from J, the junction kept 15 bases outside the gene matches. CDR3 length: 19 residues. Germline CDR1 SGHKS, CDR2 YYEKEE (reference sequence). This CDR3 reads CASSPRPGGARGTNEKLFF. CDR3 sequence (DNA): TGTGCCAGCAGCCCCAGGCCAGGGGGCGCCAGGGGAACTAATGAAAAACTGTTTTTT.

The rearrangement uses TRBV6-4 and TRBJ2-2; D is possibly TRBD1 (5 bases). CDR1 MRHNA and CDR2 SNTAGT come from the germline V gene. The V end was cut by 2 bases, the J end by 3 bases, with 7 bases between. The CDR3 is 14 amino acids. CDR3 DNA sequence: TGTGCCAGCAGTGACGGGGCCGACACCGGGGAGCTGTTTTTT. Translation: CASSDGADTGELFF.

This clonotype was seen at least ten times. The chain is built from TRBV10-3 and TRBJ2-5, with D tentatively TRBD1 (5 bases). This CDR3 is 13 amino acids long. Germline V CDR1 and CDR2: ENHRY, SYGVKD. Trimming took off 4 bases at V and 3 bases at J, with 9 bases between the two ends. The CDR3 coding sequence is TGTGCCATCAGTGGTTCCAGGGAAGAGACCCAGTACTTC. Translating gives CAISGSREETQYF.

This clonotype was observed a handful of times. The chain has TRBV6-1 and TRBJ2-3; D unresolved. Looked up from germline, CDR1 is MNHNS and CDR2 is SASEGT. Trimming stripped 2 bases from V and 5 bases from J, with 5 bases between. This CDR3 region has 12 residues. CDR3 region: CASSEYGDTQYF. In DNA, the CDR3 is TGTGCCAGCAGTGAATATGGAGATACGCAGTATTTT.